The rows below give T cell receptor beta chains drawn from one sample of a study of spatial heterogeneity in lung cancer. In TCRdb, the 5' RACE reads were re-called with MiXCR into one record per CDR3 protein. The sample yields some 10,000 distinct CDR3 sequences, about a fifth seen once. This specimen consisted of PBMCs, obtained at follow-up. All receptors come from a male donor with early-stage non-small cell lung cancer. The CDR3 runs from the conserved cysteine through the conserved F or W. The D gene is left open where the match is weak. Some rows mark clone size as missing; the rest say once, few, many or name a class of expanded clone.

CDR3aa: CASSPLGREQYF; CDR3nt: TGTGCCAGCAGCCCTCTGGGGCGCGAGCAGTACTTC; abundance: many; d_gene: .; v_gene: TRBV3-1; j_gene: TRBJ2-7
CDR3aa: CASSQGGGTVTNYGYTF; CDR3nt: TGTGCCAGCAGCCAAGGAGGGGGTACGGTCACTAACTATGGCTACACCTTC; abundance: many; d_gene: .; v_gene: TRBV4-2; j_gene: TRBJ1-2
CDR3aa: CASSTDTFYNEQFF; CDR3nt: TGTGCCAGCAGCACAGACACCTTCTACAATGAGCAGTTCTTC; abundance: .; d_gene: .; v_gene: TRBV5-6; j_gene: TRBJ2-1
CDR3aa: CASSSGRLNTEAFF; CDR3nt: TGTGCCAGCAGTTCAGGACGGTTGAACACTGAAGCTTTCTTT; abundance: .; d_gene: .; v_gene: TRBV12-3/TRBV12-4; j_gene: TRBJ1-1
CDR3aa: CASSLRHGEAFF; CDR3nt: TGTGCCAGCAGTTTGCGACACGGTGAAGCTTTCTTT; abundance: medium-sized; d_gene: .; v_gene: TRBV28; j_gene: TRBJ1-1
CDR3aa: CASSLEAFSGNTIYF; CDR3nt: TGTGCCAGCAGCTTAGAGGCCTTCTCTGGAAACACCATATATTTT; abundance: .; d_gene: .; v_gene: TRBV7-6; j_gene: TRBJ1-3
CDR3aa: CSAREWYEQYF; CDR3nt: TGCAGTGCTAGAGAATGGTACGAGCAGTACTTC; abundance: medium-sized; d_gene: .; v_gene: TRBV20-1; j_gene: TRBJ2-7
CDR3aa: CSVGDSNQPQHF; CDR3nt: TGCAGCGTTGGGGACTCCAATCAGCCCCAGCATTTT; abundance: .; d_gene: .; v_gene: TRBV29-1; j_gene: TRBJ1-5
CDR3aa: CASSFSTSGSTDTQYF; CDR3nt: TGTGCCAGCAGTTTTTCGACTAGCGGGAGCACAGATACGCAGTATTTT; abundance: medium-sized; d_gene: TRBD2; v_gene: TRBV28; j_gene: TRBJ2-3
CDR3aa: CASSPDRVYGYTF; CDR3nt: TGTGCCAGCAGCCCGGACAGAGTATATGGCTACACCTTC; abundance: .; d_gene: .; v_gene: TRBV5-4; j_gene: TRBJ1-2
CDR3aa: CASSFGTSYNEQFF; CDR3nt: TGTGCCAGCAGCTTTGGGACTAGCTACAATGAGCAGTTCTTC; abundance: many; d_gene: TRBD2; v_gene: TRBV13; j_gene: TRBJ2-1
CDR3aa: CSAKVSGGYYNEQFF; CDR3nt: TGCAGTGCTAAGGTTTCTGGGGGCTACTACAATGAGCAGTTCTTC; abundance: many; d_gene: .; v_gene: TRBV20-1; j_gene: TRBJ2-1
CDR3aa: CASSPSGGSQETQYF; CDR3nt: TGTGCCAGCAGCCCGAGTGGGGGGAGCCAAGAGACCCAGTACTTC; abundance: medium-sized; d_gene: .; v_gene: TRBV9; j_gene: TRBJ2-5
CDR3aa: CASSQDLQGGVDTQYF; CDR3nt: TGCGCCAGCAGCCAAGATCTCCAGGGCGGTGTGGATACGCAGTATTTT; abundance: many; d_gene: .; v_gene: TRBV4-3; j_gene: TRBJ2-3
CDR3aa: CASSLTAEAFF; CDR3nt: TGTGCCAGCAGTTTAACTGCGGAAGCTTTCTTT; abundance: many; d_gene: .; v_gene: TRBV6-6; j_gene: TRBJ1-1
CDR3aa: CASTTDSTPLHF; CDR3nt: TGTGCCAGCACCACGGACAGCACACCCCTCCACTTT; abundance: medium-sized; d_gene: .; v_gene: TRBV6-2/TRBV6-3; j_gene: TRBJ1-6
CDR3aa: CASSLGVGHYGYTF; CDR3nt: TGCGCCAGCAGCCTAGGTGTTGGGCACTATGGCTACACCTTC; abundance: few; d_gene: .; v_gene: TRBV5-1; j_gene: TRBJ1-2